This T cell receptor beta chain was captured in a study of blood T cell repertoires in COVID-19 (dated by TCRdb to the early 2020s). As for the study more broadly: The collaborator samples originated in the United States, Italy and Spain and spanned the acute and convalescent phases of COVID-19. The material from the prospective study consisted of cDNA or gDNA derived from T cells, B-cell-depleted T cells, or PBMCs. The dataset comprised deeply sampled blood TCRbeta repertoires from subjects exposed to, actively infected with, or recovered from COVID-19. A freely available public database, intended as a resource for researchers studying the immune response to SARS-CoV-2, is where the repertoires were released. Samples came from the ongoing ImmuneRACE study (first 160 participants) plus 1,254 subjects from 6 global collaborators. The sample metadata nearly always contained a de-identified subject ID, COVID-19 status, age in years and sex. Where available, HLA class I and class II types were obtained from metadata supplied by the sample provider rather than from assay-based typing.

With respect to this clone: Its binding antigen is unknown. No base-level quality is on record; no much larger clone is a single base apart.

TCRbeta CDR3 regions were amplified from genomic DNA using the immunoSEQ Assay, a bias-controlled multiplex PCR. Processing in the source paper ran as follows. The number of nucleated cells in each sample was estimated by amplification of reference gene primers within the assay. To quantify the absolute abundance of each unique TCRbeta CDR3 rearrangement, sequence reads were collapsed and filtered. For each sample, productive Simpson clonality was calculated as the square root of Simpson's diversity index across productive rearrangements. TCRdb retrieved this table from immuneACCESS and kept in-frame rearrangements only. Not all clones are present; in checked studies, unresolved V genes account for under half, and no reason is known for the remainder. V and J calls and clone size follow that table, whereas D and trimming were derived from the DNA. This sample has some 370,000 clones in its table, and over 80% of those were observed once. Clones ranked in the top ten supply less than 6% of the sample.

The paper as a whole reports these results and caveats: The quantity of clinical and demographic metadata differed by source and by participant and was supplied without curation.

Participants in the prospective study were aged roughly 18 to 95 years, lived in about two dozen United States geographic areas, and enrolled through a virtual design. Cohort assignment in the prospective study relied on participant-reported clinical history from a screening survey and a study questionnaire. Recovered participants in ImmuneRACE Cohort 3 were defined by two consecutive negative NP/OP PCR tests, clearance by a healthcare professional, or resolution of symptoms. Mobile phlebotomists in the prospective study collected whole blood, serum and a nasopharyngeal or oropharyngeal swab from every participant. Prospective study participants could optionally give additional blood draws and questionnaires over an approximately two-month period. Before DNA extraction, prospective study blood samples were shipped either frozen or at room temperature. V trim: 1 base; J trim: 1 base; unmatched bases: 8. The germline V gene (reference sequence) sets CDR1 to LGHDT and CDR2 to YNNKEL. Reading from cysteine to phenylalanine, the CDR3 counts 18 amino acids. Solely the CDR3 DNA is kept, with 54 bases framed from the first base.

This clonotype was obtained from a woman in her fifties or sixties who had recovered from COVID-19. The rearrangement combines TRBV3-1 (or the pseudogene TRBV3-2) with TRBJ2-2; TRBD2 matches 8 bases in the middle. The specimen was PBMCs or T cells enriched from blood (not recorded which). The CDR3 sequence is CASSQVRSGGGNTGELFF. The nucleotide sequence is given as TGTGCCAGCAGCCAAGTTCGGAGCGGGGGAGGGAACACCGGGGAGCTGTTTTTT.